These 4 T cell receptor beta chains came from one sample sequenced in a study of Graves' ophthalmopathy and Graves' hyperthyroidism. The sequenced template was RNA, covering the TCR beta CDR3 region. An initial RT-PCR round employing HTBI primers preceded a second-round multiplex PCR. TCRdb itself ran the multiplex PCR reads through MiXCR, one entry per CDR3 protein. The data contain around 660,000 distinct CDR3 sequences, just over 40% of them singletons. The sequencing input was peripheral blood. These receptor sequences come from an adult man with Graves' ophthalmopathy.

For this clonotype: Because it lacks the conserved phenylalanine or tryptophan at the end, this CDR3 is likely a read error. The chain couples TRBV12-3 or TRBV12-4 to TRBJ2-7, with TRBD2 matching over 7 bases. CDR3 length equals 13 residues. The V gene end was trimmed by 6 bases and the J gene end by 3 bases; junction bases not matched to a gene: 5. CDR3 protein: CASRGLGDYEQYC. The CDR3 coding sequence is TGTGCCAGCAGAGGACTAGGGGACTACGAGCAGTACTGC.

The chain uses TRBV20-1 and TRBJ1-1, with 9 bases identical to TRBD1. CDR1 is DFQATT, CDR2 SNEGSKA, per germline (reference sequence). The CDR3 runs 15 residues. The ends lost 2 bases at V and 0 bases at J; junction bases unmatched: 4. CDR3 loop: CSARTGGPMNTEAFF. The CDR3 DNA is TGCAGTGCTAGAACAGGGGGCCCCATGAACACTGAAGCTTTCTTT.

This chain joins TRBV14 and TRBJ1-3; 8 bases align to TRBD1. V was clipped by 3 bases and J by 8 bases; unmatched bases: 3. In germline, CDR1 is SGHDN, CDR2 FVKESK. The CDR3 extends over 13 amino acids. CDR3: CASSHRTGYTIYF. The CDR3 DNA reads TGTGCCAGCAGCCACCGGACAGGGTACACCATATATTTT.

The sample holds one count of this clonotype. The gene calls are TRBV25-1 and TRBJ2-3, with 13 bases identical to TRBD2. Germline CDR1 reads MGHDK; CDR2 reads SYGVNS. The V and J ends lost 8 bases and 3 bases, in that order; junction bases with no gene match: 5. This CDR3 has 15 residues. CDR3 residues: CASGTSGNPTDTQYF. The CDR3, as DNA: TGTGCCAGCGGGACTAGCGGGAACCCAACAGATACGCAGTATTTT.